One and the same sample provided the 28 T cell receptor beta chains below, sequenced in a study of PD-L1 blockade in urothelial cancer. Described time point: peripheral blood 6 weeks after treatment start. Some clones are missing from TCRdb's copy, which holds only in-frame ones; the method was immunoSEQ multiplex PCR. The sample yields approximately 79,000 clones, less than 95% seen once. Source: PBMCs, taken around atezolizumab (anti-PD-L1) treatment. All receptors come from a woman over 75 with urothelial cancer.

This clone was counted a few times. This rearrangement joins TRBV7-2 to TRBJ2-2; 8 bases fit TRBD2. Germline loops: CDR1 SGHTA, CDR2 FQGNSA. V gave up 5 bases and J gave up 2 bases; unmatched junction bases: 16. The CDR3 is 19 residues long. The CDR3, as DNA: TGTGCCAGCAGCACGTACCCACTAAGAGCGGGAGACAACACCGGGGAGCTGTTTTTT. Protein product: CASSTYPLRAGDNTGELFF. The full variable domain, its missing parts supplied by reference TRBV7-2 and TRBJ2-2, is GAGVSQSPSNKVTEKGKDVELRCDPISGHTALYWYRQSLGQGLEFLIYFQGNSAPDKSGLPSDRFSAERTGGSVSTLTIQRTQQEDSAVYLCASSTYPLRAGDNTGELFFGEGSRLTVL.

The chain employs TRBV5-1 and TRBJ2-3; tentatively, D is TRBD2 (7 bases). V dropped 2 bases and J dropped 0 bases, with 16 bases sitting between them. This CDR3 has 17 residues. Germline CDR1 reads SGHRS; CDR2 reads YFSETQ. CDR3 nucleotides: TGCGCCAGCAGCTTTACGAGGGGGGGTCATAGCACAGATACGCAGTATTTT. It is translated as CASSFTRGGHSTDTQYF. Based on the CDR3 plus reference TRBV5-1 and TRBJ2-3, the full variable domain is KAGVTQTPRYLIKTRGQQVTLSCSPISGHRSVSWYQQTPGQGLQFLFEYFSETQRNKGNFPGRFSGRQFSNSRSEMNVSTLELGDSALYLCASSFTRGGHSTDTQYFGPGTRLTVL.

The V call is TRBV7-9, the J call TRBJ2-1; 15 nucleotides align to TRBD2. V was clipped by 5 bases and J by 7 bases; unmatched bases: 0. From germline, CDR1 is SEHNR and CDR2 FQNEAQ (reference sequence). The CDR3 totals 14 residues. The CDR3: CASSGTSGRNEQFF. The CDR3 DNA follows: TGTGCCAGCAGCGGGACTAGCGGGAGGAATGAGCAGTTCTTC.

The rearrangement uses TRBV10-1 and TRBJ2-7; D perhaps matches TRBD1 (6 bases). The CDR3 runs to 14 residues. Germline V gene data show CDR1 as WNHNN and CDR2 as SYGVQD (reference sequence). V was cut by 6 bases and J by 2 bases, with 14 bases left in between. CDR3 protein: CASSSGTQAYEQYF. The CDR3 nucleotides read TGCGCCAGCAGCTCCGGGACACAAGCCTACGAGCAGTACTTC.

Worth noting for this clone: The sample contains more than one DNA sequence encoding this CDR3. The rearrangement uses TRBV7-8 and TRBJ2-1; 10 nucleotides agree with TRBD2. CDR3 size: 15 residues. Germline V CDR1 and CDR2: SGHVS, FQNEAQ. Trimming removed 1 base from V and 6 bases from J; junction bases left unmatched: 3. As DNA, the CDR3 is TGTGCCAGCAGCTTAGGGACTAGCGGTCTCAATGAGCAGTTCTTC. Translated: CASSLGTSGLNEQFF.

This clone was seen more than once but under ten times. The V and J genes are TRBV7-2 and TRBJ2-7, with D hard to call. Germline values: CDR1 SGHTA, CDR2 FQGNSA. The CDR3 is 12 residues long. Trimming took 3 bases from V and 0 from J, leaving 3 bases between them. The CDR3: CASSFLSYEQYF. The DNA for the CDR3 is TGTGCCAGCAGCTTCCTCTCCTACGAGCAGTACTTC.

The chain links TRBV14 to TRBJ1-1; no reliable D call. Germline lookup yields CDR1 SGHDN and CDR2 FVKESK. Trimming left V 1 base short and J 1 base short, with 7 bases between. This CDR3 contains 14 residues. Here the CDR3 reads CASSQVRGNTEAFF. Written as DNA, the CDR3 is TGTGCCAGCAGCCAAGTTAGAGGGAACACTGAAGCTTTCTTT.

The chain couples TRBV29-1 to TRBJ2-7; 8 positions agree with TRBD2. Germline values: CDR1 SQVTM, CDR2 ANQGSEA. The CDR3 length is 15 residues. Losses at the gene ends were 3 bases for V and 4 bases for J; bases not matched to a gene: 11. The CDR3 coding sequence is TGCAGCGTTGACACTAGCACTTCGGGGGGGTACGAGCAGTACTTC. Translated: CSVDTSTSGGYEQYF.

This clone was counted a single time. V gene TRBV28 combines with J gene TRBJ1-5; 9 positions match TRBD1. V was pared by 5 bases and J by 1 base, with 6 bases of the junction left unmatched. The CDR3 sequence is 16 residues long. Germline CDR1 is MDHEN and CDR2 is SYDVKM. The CDR3, as DNA: TGTGCCAGCAGTCTCTCGACAGGGGGAAGCAATCAGCCCCAGCATTTT. It encodes CASSLSTGGSNQPQHF.

This clone was counted only a few times. This chain connects TRBV5-4 to TRBJ2-3, with 11 bases matching TRBD2. There are 17 residues in the CDR3. Looked up from germline, CDR1 is SGHNT and CDR2 is YYREEE (reference sequence). The junction had 11 bases not matched to a gene; V was cut back by 2 bases and J by 6 bases. CDR3 protein: CASSFPTSGTRPDTQYF. DNA of the CDR3: TGTGCCAGCAGCTTCCCGACTAGCGGGACCCGCCCCGATACGCAGTATTTT.

The rearrangement joins TRBV7-2 to TRBJ2-7; possible D gene TRBD1, 6 bases. V was cut by 5 bases and J by 2 bases, with 13 bases left in between. Germline CDR1 SGHTA, CDR2 FQGNSA. There are 14 residues in the CDR3. Here the CDR3 DNA reads TGTGCCAGCAGCCCCCTGACAGGAACCTACGAGCAGTACTTC. Translation gives CASSPLTGTYEQYF.

This rearrangement joins TRBV11-2 to TRBJ2-7; 13 bases line up with TRBD2. CDR1 is SGHAT and CDR2 is FQNNGV in the germline V gene. This CDR3 has 15 residues. Trimming took 4 bases from V and 2 from J; bases not matched to a gene: 2. CDR3 in amino acids: CASSSTSGRTYEQYF. The CDR3 nucleotides are TGTGCCAGCAGCTCGACTAGCGGGAGGACCTACGAGCAGTACTTC.

The chain joins TRBV27 to TRBJ2-7; 9 bases fit TRBD1. In germline, CDR1 is MNHEY, CDR2 SMNVEV (reference sequence). The V segment lost 3 bases and the J segment 0 bases; nucleotides outside the gene matches: 21. This CDR3 contains 21 residues. This CDR3 reads CASSFLGTGTGSLRSSYEQYF. For the CDR3, the DNA is TGTGCCAGCAGTTTCCTGGGAACCGGGACAGGGTCCCTTAGGAGCTCCTACGAGCAGTACTTC.

The gene calls are TRBV5-1 and TRBJ2-3; tentatively, D is TRBD2 (5 bases). With 5 bases removed from V and 6 bases from J, the gap between germline ends came to 16 bases. Looked up from germline, CDR1 is SGHRS and CDR2 is YFSETQ. This CDR3 has 14 amino acids. The CDR3 bases are TGCGCCAGCAGTAAGATGACTACGACGGATACGCAGTATTTT. Residues: CASSKMTTTDTQYF.

The CDR3, as DNA: TGTGCCAGCAGCTTGGACCTAAGGGGCTATGGCTACACCTTC. Translated: CASSLDLRGYGYTF. The rearrangement joins TRBV5-5 to TRBJ1-2; D perhaps matches TRBD1 (5 bases). Germline loops: CDR1 SGHKS, CDR2 YYEKEE (reference sequence). Trimming pared 0 bases from V and 4 bases from J, leaving 10 bases between. This CDR3 is built from 14 residues.

In its sample, this clone was seen a few times. One end of the junction does not line up with germline, which may come from a read error. The genes are TRBV6-1 and TRBJ1-5, with TRBD1 identical over 7 bases. CDR3 length: 14 amino acids. Germline V gives CDR1 MNHNS, CDR2 SASEGT. The CDR3 region has the DNA TGTGCCAGCAGAGAAGGGACAGATAATCAGCCCCAGCATTTT. Translating it yields CASREGTDNQPQHF.

This chain joins TRBV27 and TRBJ2-3, with TRBD1 identical over 11 bases. CDR1 is MNHEY and CDR2 is SMNVEV in the germline V gene (reference sequence). The CDR3 is 14 amino acids. After removal of 5 bases from V and 6 bases from J, the junction contained 4 bases not matched to a gene. CDR3 coding DNA: TGTGCCAGCAGTAGGACAGGGGGCTGGGATACGCAGTATTTT. As protein: CASSRTGGWDTQYF.

The gene calls are TRBV5-4 and TRBJ1-2; the D gene is possibly TRBD1 (6 bases). Trimming left V 1 base short and J 2 bases short, with 12 bases between. Germline CDR1 SGHNT, CDR2 YYREEE (reference sequence). This CDR3 is 15 amino acids long. The CDR3 coding sequence is TGTGCCAGCAGCTTGCTGGACAGTATAAACTATGGCTACACCTTC. Its protein product is CASSLLDSINYGYTF.

The chain employs TRBV30 and TRBJ1-1; the match to TRBD1 covers 8 bases. Germline CDR1 and CDR2: GTSNPN and SVGIG (reference sequence). The CDR3 runs to 12 residues. J lost 11 bases, V lost 3 bases, and 8 bases had no gene match. The CDR3 nucleotides read TGTGCCTGGAGCCTCGGACAGGGACCGGCTTTCTTT. Translation: CAWSLGQGPAFF. Complete variable domain (other parts from reference TRBV30 and TRBJ1-1): SQTIHQWPATLVQPVGSPLSLECTVEGTSNPNLYWYRQAAGRGLQLLFYSVGIGQISSEVPQNLSASRPQDRQFILSSKKLLLSDSGFYLCAWSLGQGPAFFGQGTRLTVV.

V is TRBV30 and J is TRBJ1-2, with a possible D match to TRBD1 (6 bases). The CDR3 loop spans 13 amino acids. Trimming took off 0 bases at V and 6 bases at J, with 11 bases between the two ends. Germline V gives CDR1 GTSNPN, CDR2 SVGIG (reference sequence). The CDR3 region has the DNA TGTGCCTGGAGTGTACTGGCAGGGGATGGCTACACCTTC. Its translation is CAWSVLAGDGYTF.

The rearrangement links TRBV7-7 to TRBJ2-1, with TRBD1 identical over 8 bases. V was pared by 4 bases and J by 7 bases, with 3 bases of the junction left unmatched. The CDR3 extends over 13 amino acids. Per germline, CDR1 SSHAT and CDR2 FNYEAQ (reference sequence). The DNA of the CDR3 is TGTGCCAGCAGCTCAGACAGGGGAAATGAGCAGTTCTTC. This sequence encodes CASSSDRGNEQFF.

The DNA of the CDR3 is TGTGCCAGTAGTAGCGGGACGGCGGGACAGCCCCAGCATTTT. It specifies CASSSGTAGQPQHF. The V gene is TRBV19, the J gene TRBJ1-5, with a possible D match to TRBD1 (5 bases). CDR3 size: 14 residues. Germline V lookup: CDR1 LNHDA, CDR2 SQIVND (reference sequence). Trimming removed 4 bases at V and 7 bases at J, with 14 bases between.

V is TRBV18 and J is TRBJ1-4, with 7 bases lining up with TRBD1. The CDR3 totals 16 residues. V dropped 6 bases and J dropped 0; count of bases not matched to a gene: 7. The V gene's germline CDR1 is KGHSH and CDR2 LQKENI. The DNA for the CDR3 is TGTGCCAGCTCGTCTAACAGGGGCGCAACTAATGAAAAACTGTTTTTT. It translates to CASSSNRGATNEKLFF.

V is TRBV2 and J is TRBJ2-7, with D hard to call. The CDR3 runs 12 residues. The V gene lost 7 bases and the J gene lost 1 base, with 8 bases spanning the gap. CDR1 SNHLY and CDR2 FYNNEI come from the germline V gene. The CDR3 nucleotides read TGTGCCAGCACTCAGGAATCCTACGAGCAGTACTTC. Protein product: CASTQESYEQYF.

The chain links TRBV5-4 to TRBJ2-7; a weak D match, TRBD1 (6 bases). The CDR3 contains 13 residues. In germline, CDR1 is SGHNT, CDR2 YYREEE (reference sequence). With 4 bases removed from V and 5 bases from J, the gap between germline ends came to 13 bases. CDR3 loop: CASSIQGIDEQYF. The CDR3 DNA follows: TGTGCCAGCAGCATACAGGGTATCGACGAGCAGTACTTC.

The chain couples TRBV28 to TRBJ1-5; D ambiguous. The V end lost 7 bases, the J end lost 0 bases, and 19 bases lay between the germline ends. From germline, CDR1 is MDHEN and CDR2 SYDVKM. The CDR3 runs 17 residues. Here the CDR3 reads CASNPPGRRNSNQPQHF. In DNA, the CDR3 is TGTGCCAGCAACCCCCCGGGCAGGAGGAATAGCAATCAGCCCCAGCATTTT.

The gene calls are TRBV28 and TRBJ2-1; 7 nucleotides agree with TRBD2. V shed 4 bases, J shed 3 bases, and the junction held 15 bases outside the gene matches. The CDR3 covers 18 residues. CDR1 is MDHEN and CDR2 is SYDVKM in the germline V gene. The CDR3 nucleotides read TGTGCCAGCAGTTCCATCTCTCTAGCGGCCGACCTCTACAATGAGCAGTTCTTC. Translation: CASSSISLAADLYNEQFF. The variable domain in full, with the rest retrieved from reference TRBV28 and TRBJ2-1, is DVKVTQSSRYLVKRTGEKVFLECVQDMDHENMFWYRQDPGLGLRLIYFSYDVKMKEKGDIPEGYSVSREKKERFSLILESASTNQTSMYLCASSSISLAADLYNEQFFGPGTRLTVL.

The chain links TRBV27 to TRBJ2-1, with 8 bases that match TRBD2. This CDR3 contains 16 residues. Germline loops: CDR1 MNHEY, CDR2 SMNVEV (reference sequence). V trimming: 7 bases; J trimming: 6 bases; junction bases outside the gene matches: 14. CDR3: CASTPGLAGWGNEQFF. DNA of the CDR3: TGTGCCAGCACCCCGGGGCTAGCGGGTTGGGGCAATGAGCAGTTCTTC.